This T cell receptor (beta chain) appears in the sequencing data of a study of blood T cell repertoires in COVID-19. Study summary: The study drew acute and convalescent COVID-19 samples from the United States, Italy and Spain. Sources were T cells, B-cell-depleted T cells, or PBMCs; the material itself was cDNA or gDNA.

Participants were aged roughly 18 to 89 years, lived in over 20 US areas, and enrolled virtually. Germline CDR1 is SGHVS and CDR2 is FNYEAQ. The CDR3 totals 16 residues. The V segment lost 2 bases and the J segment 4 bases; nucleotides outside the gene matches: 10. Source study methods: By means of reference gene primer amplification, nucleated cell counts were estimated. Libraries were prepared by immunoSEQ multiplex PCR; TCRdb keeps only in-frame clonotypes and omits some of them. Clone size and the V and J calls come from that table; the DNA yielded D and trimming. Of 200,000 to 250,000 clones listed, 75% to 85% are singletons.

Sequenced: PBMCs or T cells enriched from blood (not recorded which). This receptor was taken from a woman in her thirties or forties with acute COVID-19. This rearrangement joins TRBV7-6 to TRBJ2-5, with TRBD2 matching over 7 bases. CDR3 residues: CASSLRVSGGGETQYF. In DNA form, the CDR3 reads TGTGCCAGCAGCTTACGGGTCTCGGGAGGAGGAGAGACCCAGTACTTC.